This T cell receptor beta chain was sequenced in a study of blood T cell repertoires in COVID-19. The CDR3 runs to 18 residues. Germline V lookup: CDR1 LNHDA, CDR2 SQIVND (reference sequence). V was trimmed by 5 bases and J by 4 bases, leaving 24 bases between them. The data were produced by immunoSEQ multiplex PCR, yet TCRdb's version contains in-frame clones alone and is incomplete. The sample consists of about 330,000 clones, roughly 90% of them appearing once. What was sequenced was peripheral blood. The chain couples TRBV19 to TRBJ1-5; D possibly corresponds to TRBD1 (6 bases). The sequence was collected from a woman aged 45-65 years with active or convalescent COVID-19. The CDR3 DNA is TGTGCCAGTAGTGTCGACCTCTACAGGGAAGGAACTAATCAGCCCCAGCATTTT. The encoded protein is CASSVDLYREGTNQPQHF.